A selection of T cell receptor beta chains follows, all from one sample in a study of blood T cell repertoires in COVID-19. Assay used: immunoSEQ multiplex PCR; TCRdb lists only in-frame clones, some missing. Among roughly 74,000 clones, roughly 91% were seen once, and the ten largest hold less than 1.5%. What was sequenced was PBMCs or T cells enriched from blood (not recorded which). Every receptor here comes from a woman aged 50 to 60 with acute COVID-19. Both conserved end residues are part of each CDR3. Fields, in order: clone size, D gene, V gene, J gene, CDR3 DNA, CDR3 protein. The D gene is left open where the match is weak. Clone size is shown for a subset of rows, as once, few, many or a class of expanded clone.

few	-	TRBV9	TRBJ2-1	TGTGCCAGCAGCGTAGAAGGAGCGAATGAGCAGTTCTTC	CASSVEGANEQFF
-	-	TRBV27	TRBJ2-7	TGTGCCAGCAAATCCCGACTCCGATACGAGCAGTACTTC	CASKSRLRYEQYF
-	TRBD2	TRBV5-6	TRBJ2-3	TGTGCCAGCAGCCCGCGGGGGGGAGGCACAGATACGCAGTATTTT	CASSPRGGGTDTQYF
-	TRBD2	TRBV5-4	TRBJ2-7	TGTGCCAGCACCAACCGTGAGGACCGGACTAGCGGGGGATCCTACGAGCAGTACTTC	CASTNREDRTSGGSYEQYF
-	TRBD1	TRBV5-6	TRBJ2-7	TGTGCCAGCAGCTTGGCGACAGGGACCTACGAGCAGTACTTC	CASSLATGTYEQYF
-	TRBD1	TRBV10-3	TRBJ1-1	TGTGGAAGGGACAGGCTCGAGAACACTGAAGCTTTCTTT	CGRDRLENTEAFF
once	-	TRBV11-2	TRBJ1-3	TGTGCCAGCAGCCTCTCTCCTGGAAACACCATATATTTT	CASSLSPGNTIYF
-	TRBD2	TRBV24-1	TRBJ2-1	TGTGCCACCAGTGGAACGCGGGAGACCTACAATGAGCAGTTCTTC	CATSGTRETYNEQFF
-	-	TRBV5-8	TRBJ1-1	TGTGCCAGCAGCTTGCCCTCTTTGGGGGCGCTGGCTGAAGCTTTCTTT	CASSLPSLGALAEAFF
-	-	TRBV20-1	TRBJ1-1	TGCAGTGCTAGAGGATCCAGAGCTTTCTTT	CSARGSRAFF
-	-	TRBV6-5	TRBJ1-5	TGTGCCAGCAGACAGGGTTCCAATCAGCCCCAGCATTTT	CASRQGSNQPQHF
-	TRBD2	TRBV20-1	TRBJ2-7	TGCAGTGCTAGTCCGGGACTAGCCATCTACGAGCAGTACTTC	CSASPGLAIYEQYF
-	TRBD1	TRBV24-1	TRBJ2-1	TGTGCCACCAGTGCGGGCCCCAGGGGGCTGGGCTCCTACAATGAGCAGTTCTTC	CATSAGPRGLGSYNEQFF
-	TRBD1	TRBV5-1	TRBJ1-2	TGCGCCAGCAGCCGGACAGGGGATGGAGGCTACACCTTC	CASSRTGDGGYTF
-	TRBD1	TRBV30	TRBJ1-3	TGTGCCTGGGTCCGGGACAGTCGAAACACCATATATTTT	CAWVRDSRNTIYF
-	TRBD2	TRBV11-2	TRBJ2-7	TGTGCCAGCAGCTTAGGGACTAGCGGGAGTCTCGCCGAGCAGTACTTC	CASSLGTSGSLAEQYF
-	TRBD2	TRBV7-9	TRBJ2-1	TGTGCCAGCAGCTCGTCAGGGTGGGGACTAGCGGGAAGCGATGAGCAGTTCTTC	CASSSSGWGLAGSDEQFF
-	TRBD1	TRBV7-9	TRBJ2-7	TGTGCCAGCAGCTTAGTGCCCGACAGGGGAGACGAGCAGTACTTC	CASSLVPDRGDEQYF
-	-	TRBV20-1	TRBJ1-1	TGCAGTGCTAGTCGGTTCGGGGGGGACACTGAAGCTTTCTTT	CSASRFGGDTEAFF
-	-	TRBV28	TRBJ1-6	TGTGCCAGCAGTGAAACTCGACAACCCTATAATTCACCCCTCCACTTT	CASSETRQPYNSPLHF
-	-	TRBV7-3	TRBJ2-2	TGTGCCAGCAGCCCCTTCACCGGGGAGCTGTTTTTT	CASSPFTGELFF
-	-	TRBV3-1/TRBV3-2	TRBJ2-7	TGTGCCAGCAGCCAAGCCGGGGGGCAGGGCGGCCCCAGCTCCTACGAGCAGTACTTC	CASSQAGGQGGPSSYEQYF
-	-	TRBV25-1	TRBJ1-2	TGTGCCAGCAGTGTAGGCAGGCGGACTGGTGGCTACACCTTC	CASSVGRRTGGYTF
-	TRBD1	TRBV11-2	TRBJ1-2	TGTGCCAGCAGCTCCAACAGGGGCAGTCGTAACTATGGCTACACCTTC	CASSSNRGSRNYGYTF
-	-	TRBV5-1	TRBJ1-2	TGCGCCAGCAGCACAGGTGACATGAGCTATGGCTACACCTTC	CASSTGDMSYGYTF
-	-	TRBV9	TRBJ2-3	TGTGCCAGCAGCGTAGTTTGGAGTACAGATACGCAGTATTTT	CASSVVWSTDTQYF
-	TRBD1	TRBV24-1	TRBJ1-2	TGTGCCACCAGTGACCAGGGACAGGGCTATGGCTACACCTTC	CATSDQGQGYGYTF
-	-	TRBV5-1	TRBJ2-7	TGCGCCAGCAAATACCGGGACTTAGCCTACGAGCAGTACTTC	CASKYRDLAYEQYF
-	TRBD2	TRBV3-1/TRBV3-2	TRBJ2-5	TGTGCCAGCGGCTCGGGCGGGAGTGAGAGGGGCCAGTACTTC	CASGSGGSERGQYF
-	TRBD1	TRBV3-1/TRBV3-2	TRBJ2-1	TGTGCCAGCAGCCAAGCCGGGACAGGGTCCTACAATGAGCAGTTCTTC	CASSQAGTGSYNEQFF
once	-	TRBV5-4	TRBJ2-7	TGTGCCAGCAGCTTGGAAGTCGGGAGCTACGAGCAGTACTTC	CASSLEVGSYEQYF
-	TRBD1	TRBV5-4	TRBJ2-3	TGTGCCAGCAGCTTGGATTGGGACAGGGGCACAGATACGCAGTATTTT	CASSLDWDRGTDTQYF
-	-	TRBV28	TRBJ2-7	TGTGCCAGCAGGCTCGACGGAGGGCCCTCCTACGAGCAGTACTTC	CASRLDGGPSYEQYF
-	TRBD1	TRBV5-8	TRBJ1-5	TGTGCCACCCGCAGGGACAGGGAAGGCCCCCAGCATTTT	CATRRDREGPQHF
-	TRBD2	TRBV2	TRBJ2-1	TGTGCCAGCAGTGCCTGGCGGGAGAACTACAATGAGCAGTTCTTC	CASSAWRENYNEQFF
-	-	TRBV7-9	TRBJ1-1	TGTGCCAGCAGACTTCTGAACACTGAAGCTTTCTTT	CASRLLNTEAFF
few	-	TRBV6-5	TRBJ2-1	TGTGCCAGCAGCCCGGACATATACAATGAGCAGTTCTTC	CASSPDIYNEQFF
-	TRBD2	TRBV19	TRBJ2-1	TGTGCCAGTAGACGGACTAGCGGGAGATCCAATGAGCAGTTCTTC	CASRRTSGRSNEQFF
once	-	TRBV5-4	TRBJ2-5	TGTGCCAGCAGCTTGGGGAGGAACCAAGAGACCCAGTACTTC	CASSLGRNQETQYF
-	TRBD1	TRBV7-9	TRBJ1-2	TGTGCCAGCAGCTTAGAGGGACAGAGCTATGGCTACACCTTC	CASSLEGQSYGYTF